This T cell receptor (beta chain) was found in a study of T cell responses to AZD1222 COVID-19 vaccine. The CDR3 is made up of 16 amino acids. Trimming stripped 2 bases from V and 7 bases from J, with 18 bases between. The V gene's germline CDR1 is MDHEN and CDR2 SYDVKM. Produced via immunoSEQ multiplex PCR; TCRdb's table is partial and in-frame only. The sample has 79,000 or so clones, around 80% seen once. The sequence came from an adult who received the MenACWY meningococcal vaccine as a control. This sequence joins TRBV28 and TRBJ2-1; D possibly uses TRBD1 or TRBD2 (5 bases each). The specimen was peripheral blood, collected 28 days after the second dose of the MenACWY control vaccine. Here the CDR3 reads CASSLGGWGSRNEQFF. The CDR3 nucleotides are TGTGCCAGCAGTTTAGGGGGATGGGGCTCTAGAAATGAGCAGTTCTTC. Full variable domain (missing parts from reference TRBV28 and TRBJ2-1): DVKVTQSSRYLVKRTGEKVFLECVQDMDHENMFWYRQDPGLGLRLIYFSYDVKMKEKGDIPEGYSVSREKKERFSLILESASTNQTSMYLCASSLGGWGSRNEQFFGPGTRLTVL.